A selection of T cell receptor beta chains follows, all from one sample in a study of CD4+ T cells in melanoma. TCRdb's table, derived via immunoSEQ multiplex PCR, lists solely in-frame clones and lacks some. There are 9,500 or so clones in the sample; approximately 70% occur only once, and roughly a quarter lies in the top ten. The sample consisted of cells from a culture (not recorded whether cultured in vitro). The receptor source for this set is a human donor with melanoma. Each CDR3 is given with its conserved first and last residue. The D gene is left open where the match is weak. Clone size, where shown, is once, few, many, or a class for clones that have expanded.

clone size	V gene	J gene	D gene	CDR3 protein	CDR3 DNA
-	TRBV6-5	TRBJ1-1	-	CASSPRVVNTEAFF	TGTGCCAGCAGTCCCCGTGTCGTGAACACTGAAGCTTTCTTT
-	TRBV2	TRBJ1-1	-	CASMMRFKGGEAFF	TGTGCCAGCATGATGAGGTTCAAGGGGGGTGAAGCTTTCTTT
-	TRBV9	TRBJ1-4	TRBD1	CASSPQGQPGGKLFF	TGTGCCAGCAGCCCACAGGGACAGCCGGGCGGAAAACTGTTTTTT
-	TRBV30	TRBJ1-2	-	CAWSAPPLENGYTF	TGTGCCTGGAGTGCCCCCCCTCTGGAAAATGGCTACACCTTC
few	TRBV7-9	TRBJ2-4	-	CASSLGAGAKNIQYF	TGTGCCAGCAGCTTAGGAGCAGGAGCCAAAAACATTCAGTACTTC
few	TRBV18	TRBJ1-1	-	CASSPQETASEAFF	TGTGCCAGCTCACCTCAGGAGACTGCTAGTGAAGCTTTCTTT
-	TRBV6-1	TRBJ1-2	-	CASSEGGNNYGYTF	TGTGCCAGCAGTGAAGGCGGGAATAACTATGGCTACACCTTC
-	TRBV10-3	TRBJ1-3	-	CAISRGPGNTIYF	TGTGCCATCAGCCGAGGGCCTGGAAACACCATATATTTT
-	TRBV10-3	TRBJ2-1	-	CAISPGRYNEQFF	TGTGCCATCAGTCCGGGACGGTACAATGAGCAGTTCTTC
-	TRBV19	TRBJ2-1	TRBD1	CASSTRQGWGSYNEQFF	TGTGCCAGTAGTACACGACAGGGGTGGGGCTCCTACAATGAGCAGTTCTTC
few	TRBV7-7	TRBJ2-2	TRBD1	CASSLTGGPGELFF	TGTGCCAGCAGCTTAACAGGGGGACCCGGGGAGCTGTTTTTT
-	TRBV5-6	TRBJ1-2	-	CASSPGYGYTF	TGTGCCAGCAGTCCTGGCTATGGCTACACCTTC
few	TRBV5-1	TRBJ2-5	-	CASSLGYGTRSRTQYF	TGCGCCAGCAGCTTGGGGTACGGGACACGTTCGAGGACCCAGTACTTC
few	TRBV30	TRBJ2-3	TRBD1	CAWSLDRREYF	TGTGCCTGGAGTCTGGACAGGCGAGAGTATTTT
-	TRBV29-1	TRBJ1-2	-	CSVVSYNYGYTF	TGCAGCGTTGTAAGCTATAACTATGGCTACACCTTC
-	TRBV5-4	TRBJ2-1	TRBD2	CASRRGLADYNEQFF	TGTGCCAGCAGAAGGGGACTAGCGGACTACAATGAGCAGTTCTTC